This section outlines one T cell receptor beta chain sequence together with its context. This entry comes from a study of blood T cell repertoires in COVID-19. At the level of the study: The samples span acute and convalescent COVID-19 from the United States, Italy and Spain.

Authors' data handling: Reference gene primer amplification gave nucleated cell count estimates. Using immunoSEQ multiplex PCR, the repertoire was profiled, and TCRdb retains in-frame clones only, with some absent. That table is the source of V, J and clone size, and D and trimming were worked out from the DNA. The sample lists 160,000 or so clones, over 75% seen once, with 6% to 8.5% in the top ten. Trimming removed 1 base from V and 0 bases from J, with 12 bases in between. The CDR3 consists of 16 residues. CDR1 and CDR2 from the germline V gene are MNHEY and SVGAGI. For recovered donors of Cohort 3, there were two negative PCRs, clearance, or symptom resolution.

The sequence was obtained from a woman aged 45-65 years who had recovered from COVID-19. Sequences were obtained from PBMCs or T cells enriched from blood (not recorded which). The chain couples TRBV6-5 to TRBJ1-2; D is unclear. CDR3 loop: CASSYFGRTANYGYTF. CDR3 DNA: TGTGCCAGCAGTTACTTCGGGAGGACTGCTAACTATGGCTACACCTTC.